The 10 T cell receptor beta chains below all came from one sample that was sequenced in a study of blood T cell repertoires in COVID-19. The protocol was immunoSEQ multiplex PCR, while the TCRdb copy is restricted to in-frame clones and leaves out a portion. This sample has about 79,000 clones, with 80% to 90% found just once. Material for sequencing was peripheral blood. The receptors originated from a man in his 70s with active or convalescent COVID-19.

The V and J genes are TRBV19 and TRBJ1-1; TRBD1 agrees at 7 bases. CDR1 is LNHDA, CDR2 SQIVND, per germline (reference sequence). V lost 7 bases to trimming and J lost 1 base; unmatched junction nucleotides: 6. The CDR3 covers 14 residues. CDR3: CASNPGQQNTEAFF. CDR3 bases: TGTGCCAGTAACCCGGGACAGCAGAACACTGAAGCTTTCTTT.

The chain carries TRBV9 and TRBJ2-7; 9 bases are shared with TRBD1. Germline V gene data show CDR1 as SGDLS and CDR2 as YYNGEE. J gave up 4 bases and V 4 bases, and 9 bases lay outside the gene matches. This CDR3 has 15 residues. CDR3 DNA sequence: TGTGCCAGCAGCTCGGGACAGGGTCGGACGTACGAGCAGTACTTC. Translated: CASSSGQGRTYEQYF.

This chain links TRBV15 with TRBJ1-6, with no clear D. Germline-derived CDR1 and CDR2 are LNHNV and YYDKDF (reference sequence). V was clipped by 0 bases and J by 4 bases, with 19 bases between them. This CDR3 is 19 amino acids long. CDR3 region: CATSRDRLRLYRYNSPLHF. The CDR3 DNA reads TGTGCCACCAGCAGAGATAGACTCCGTCTCTATAGATATAATTCACCCCTCCACTTT.

This chain joins TRBV5-8 and TRBJ2-4, with a weak D call TRBD1 (6 bases). Germline CDR1 SGHTS, CDR2 YDEGEE. V lost 0 bases and J lost 8, with 12 bases in between. This CDR3 has 14 residues. CDR3 sequence (DNA): TGTGCCAGCAGCTTGGCACAGGCAGGGGACATTCAGTACTTC. Protein sequence: CASSLAQAGDIQYF.

This clone occurred once. The chain combines TRBV7-9 with TRBJ2-1, with D hard to call. CDR3 length: 15 residues. V lost 5 bases and J lost 0, with 11 bases in between. Germline V gene data show CDR1 as SEHNR and CDR2 as FQNEAQ (reference sequence). CDR3 loop: CASSLSRASYNEQFF. In nucleotides, the CDR3 is TGTGCCAGCAGCCTGTCGCGAGCCTCCTACAATGAGCAGTTCTTC.

This chain's CDR3 is CASSGGLAGDPYEQYF. DNA of the CDR3: TGTGCCAGCAGCGGGGGACTAGCGGGAGACCCCTACGAGCAGTACTTC. V usage is TRBV7-2 and J usage is TRBJ2-7; 14 bases align to TRBD2. The V gene end was trimmed by 5 bases and the J gene end by 2 bases; junction bases not matched to a gene: 5. There are 16 residues in the CDR3. CDR1 SGHTA and CDR2 FQGNSA come from the germline V gene.

This chain joins TRBV15 and TRBJ2-2; TRBD1 agrees at 7 bases. The CDR3 extends over 16 amino acids. Germline CDR1 and CDR2: LNHNV and YYDKDF (reference sequence). V lost 1 base and J lost 6; bases outside the gene matches: 8. Written as DNA, the CDR3 is TGTGCCACCAGCAGAGGGGGGACAGCCCACGCCGGGGAGCTGTTTTTT. It translates to CATSRGGTAHAGELFF.

The chain couples TRBV5-1 to TRBJ2-6, with 10 positions matching TRBD2. V was clipped by 0 bases and J by 1 base; unmatched bases: 4. CDR3 length equals 18 residues. In germline, CDR1 is SGHRS, CDR2 YFSETQ. The CDR3 region has the DNA TGCGCCAGCAGCTTGGGTCTAGCGGGAGCTTCTGGGGCCAACGTCCTGACTTTC. As protein: CASSLGLAGASGANVLTF.

V and J are TRBV28 and TRBJ1-5; the match to TRBD1 covers 8 bases. The CDR3 totals 14 residues. Per germline, CDR1 MDHEN and CDR2 SYDVKM. The ends lost 6 bases at V and 3 bases at J; junction bases unmatched: 4. The CDR3, as DNA: TGTGCCAGCAGGGCGGGACAGGTCAATCAGCCCCAGCATTTT. This encodes CASRAGQVNQPQHF. The entire variable domain, with the rest obtained from reference TRBV28 and TRBJ1-5, is as follows: DVKVTQSSRYLVKRTGEKVFLECVQDMDHENMFWYRQDPGLGLRLIYFSYDVKMKEKGDIPEGYSVSREKKERFSLILESASTNQTSMYLCASRAGQVNQPQHFGDGTRLSIL.

The chain employs TRBV6-2 or TRBV6-3 and TRBJ1-1; D not certain. Trimming shortened V by 5 bases and J by 5 bases, and 12 bases separated the two germline ends. The CDR3 sequence is 13 residues long. CDR1 is MNHEY, CDR2 SVGEGT, per germline. The CDR3 here is CASSLGGVTEAFF. CDR3 bases: TGTGCCAGCAGTCTTGGAGGCGTAACTGAAGCTTTCTTT.